These T cell receptor beta chains were read from a single sample in a study of cytomegalovirus exposure and HLA in healthy donors. Profiling relied on immunoSEQ multiplex PCR, and the TCRdb table lists in-frame clones only, not all of them. The sample carries 300,000 to 450,000 clones, 86% recorded once. The sequenced sample was PBMCs. The source is a woman aged 18 to 35 in good health and CMV-seronegative. Each CDR3 is given with its conserved first and last residue. D genes are given only for firm matches. For some rows the clone size is stated as once, few or many, or as a class when expanded; others skip it.

TRBV27	NA	NA	TRBJ2-7	CASSFSGRRATYEQYF	TGTGCCAGCAGTTTCTCTGGTCGCAGGGCGACCTACGAGCAGTACTTC
TRBV7-9	NA	NA	TRBJ2-1	CASSPGSGAILNEQFF	TGTGCCAGCAGCCCAGGGTCAGGGGCGATTTTGAATGAGCAGTTCTTC
TRBV4-1	NA	TRBD1	TRBJ2-1	CASSRKTGAYNEQFF	TGCGCCAGCAGCCGGAAAACAGGGGCGTACAATGAGCAGTTCTTC
TRBV6-5	NA	NA	TRBJ1-1	CASRSRDPNTEAFF	TGTGCCAGCAGATCCCGAGATCCGAACACTGAAGCTTTCTTT
TRBV5-4	once	NA	TRBJ1-2	CASSLVQGNGYTF	TGTGCCAGCAGCTTGGTTCAGGGTAATGGCTACACCTTC
TRBV5-1	NA	TRBD2	TRBJ2-1	CASSFAGGRNYNEQFF	TGCGCCAGCAGCTTCGCGGGAGGGCGGAATTACAATGAGCAGTTCTTC
TRBV11-2	NA	NA	TRBJ1-5	CASSLDRVNQPQHF	TGTGCCAGCAGCTTAGACAGGGTAAATCAGCCCCAGCATTTT
TRBV25-1	once	NA	TRBJ2-5	CASSSYRVGETQYF	TGTGCCAGCAGTAGCTACAGGGTGGGAGAGACCCAGTACTTC
TRBV7-3	NA	TRBD2	TRBJ2-3	CASSATSGSTDTQYF	TGTGCCAGCAGCGCTACTAGCGGGAGCACAGATACGCAGTATTTT
TRBV28	NA	TRBD1	TRBJ2-7	CASSFGTGNYEQYF	TGTGCCAGCAGTTTTGGGACAGGGAACTACGAGCAGTACTTC
TRBV28	NA	TRBD2	TRBJ2-7	CASGTSIYEQYF	TGTGCCAGCGGGACTAGCATCTACGAGCAGTACTTC
TRBV6-1	NA	TRBD2	TRBJ2-5	CASSPSGGRQETQYF	TGTGCCAGCAGCCCTAGCGGGGGGAGACAAGAGACCCAGTACTTC
TRBV18	NA	NA	TRBJ1-1	CASSTLSTEAFF	TGTGCCAGCTCAACCCTAAGCACTGAAGCTTTCTTT